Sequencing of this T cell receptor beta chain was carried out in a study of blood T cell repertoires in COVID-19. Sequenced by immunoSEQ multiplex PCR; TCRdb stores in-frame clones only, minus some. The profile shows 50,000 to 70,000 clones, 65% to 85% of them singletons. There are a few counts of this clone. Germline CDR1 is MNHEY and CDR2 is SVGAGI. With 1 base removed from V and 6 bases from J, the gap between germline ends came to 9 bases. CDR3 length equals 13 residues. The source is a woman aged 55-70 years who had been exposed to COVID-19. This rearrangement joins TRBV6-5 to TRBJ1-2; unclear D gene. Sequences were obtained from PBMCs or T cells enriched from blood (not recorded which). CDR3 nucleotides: TGTGCCAGCAGTTACTTTCCACCTAATGGCTACACCTTC. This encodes CASSYFPPNGYTF.